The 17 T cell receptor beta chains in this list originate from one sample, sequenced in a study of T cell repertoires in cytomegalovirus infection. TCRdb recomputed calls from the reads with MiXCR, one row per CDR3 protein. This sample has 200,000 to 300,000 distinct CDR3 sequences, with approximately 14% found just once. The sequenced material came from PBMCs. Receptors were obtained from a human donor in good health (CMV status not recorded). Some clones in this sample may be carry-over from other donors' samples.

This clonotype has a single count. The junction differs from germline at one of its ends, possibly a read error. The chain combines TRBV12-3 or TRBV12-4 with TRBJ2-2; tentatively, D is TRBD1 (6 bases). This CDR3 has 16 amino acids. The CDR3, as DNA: TGTGCCAGCAGTTTAGCCGACAGGCTTTGGATCGGGGAGCCGTTTTTT. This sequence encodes CASSLADRLWIGEPFF.

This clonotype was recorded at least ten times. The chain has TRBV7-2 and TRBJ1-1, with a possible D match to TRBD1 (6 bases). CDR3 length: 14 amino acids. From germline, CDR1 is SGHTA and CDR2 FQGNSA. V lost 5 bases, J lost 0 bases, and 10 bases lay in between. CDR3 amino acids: CASSQGHMNTEAFF. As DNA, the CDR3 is TGTGCCAGCAGCCAGGGACACATGAACACTGAAGCTTTCTTT.

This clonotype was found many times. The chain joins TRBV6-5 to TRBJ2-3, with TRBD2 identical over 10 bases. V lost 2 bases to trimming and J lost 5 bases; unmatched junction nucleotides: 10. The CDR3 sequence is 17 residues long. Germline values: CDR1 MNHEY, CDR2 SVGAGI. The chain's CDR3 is CASSYTGAGGPGDTQYF. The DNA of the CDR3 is TGTGCCAGCAGTTACACCGGAGCGGGGGGGCCTGGAGATACGCAGTATTTT.

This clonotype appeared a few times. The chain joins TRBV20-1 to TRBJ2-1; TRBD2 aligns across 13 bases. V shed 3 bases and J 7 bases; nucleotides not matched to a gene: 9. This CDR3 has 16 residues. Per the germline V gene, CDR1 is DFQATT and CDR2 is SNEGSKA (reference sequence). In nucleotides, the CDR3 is TGCAGTGCTAGCCATTGGACTAGCGGGAGTGGGAATGAGCAGTTCTTC. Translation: CSASHWTSGSGNEQFF.

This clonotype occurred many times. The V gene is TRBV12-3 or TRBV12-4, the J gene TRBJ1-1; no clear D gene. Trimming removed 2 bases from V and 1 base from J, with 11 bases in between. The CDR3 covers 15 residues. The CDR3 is CASSLIVGRNTEAFF. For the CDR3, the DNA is TGTGCCAGCAGTTTAATCGTCGGCAGGAACACTGAAGCTTTCTTT.

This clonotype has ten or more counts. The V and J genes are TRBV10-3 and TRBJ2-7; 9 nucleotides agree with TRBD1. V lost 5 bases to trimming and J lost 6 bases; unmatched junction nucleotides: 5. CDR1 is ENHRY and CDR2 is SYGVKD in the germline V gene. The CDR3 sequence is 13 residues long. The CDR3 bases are TGTGCCATCAGTCCGGGACAGGGTTCCGAGCAGTACTTC. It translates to CAISPGQGSEQYF.

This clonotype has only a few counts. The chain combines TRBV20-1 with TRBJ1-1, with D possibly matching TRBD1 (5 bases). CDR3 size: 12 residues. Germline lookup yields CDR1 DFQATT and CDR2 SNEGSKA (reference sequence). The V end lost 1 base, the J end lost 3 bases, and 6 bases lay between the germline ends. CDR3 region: CSARVGDTEAFF. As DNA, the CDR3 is TGCAGTGCTAGAGTAGGGGACACTGAAGCTTTCTTT.

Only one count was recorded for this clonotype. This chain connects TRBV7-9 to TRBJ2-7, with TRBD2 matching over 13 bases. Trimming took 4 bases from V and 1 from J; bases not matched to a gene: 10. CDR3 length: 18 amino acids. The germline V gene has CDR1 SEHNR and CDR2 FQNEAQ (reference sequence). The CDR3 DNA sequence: TGTGCCAGCAGCTCCCGAGGGACTAGCGGGGTGATTTCCTACGAGCAGTACTTC. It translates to CASSSRGTSGVISYEQYF.

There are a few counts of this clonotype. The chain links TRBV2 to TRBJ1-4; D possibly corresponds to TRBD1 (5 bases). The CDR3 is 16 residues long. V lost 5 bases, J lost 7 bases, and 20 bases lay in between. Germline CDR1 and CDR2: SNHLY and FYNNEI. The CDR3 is CASSTNGAAMSEKLFF. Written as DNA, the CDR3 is TGTGCCAGCAGTACGAACGGGGCAGCGATGAGTGAAAAACTGTTTTTT.

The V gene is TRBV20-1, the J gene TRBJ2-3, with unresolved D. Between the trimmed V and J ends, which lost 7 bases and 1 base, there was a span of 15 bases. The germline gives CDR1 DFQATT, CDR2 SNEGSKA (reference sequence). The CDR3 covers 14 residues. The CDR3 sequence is CSVPLSDRTDTQYF. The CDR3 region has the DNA TGCAGTGTTCCCCTCTCGGACCGCACAGATACGCAGTATTTT.

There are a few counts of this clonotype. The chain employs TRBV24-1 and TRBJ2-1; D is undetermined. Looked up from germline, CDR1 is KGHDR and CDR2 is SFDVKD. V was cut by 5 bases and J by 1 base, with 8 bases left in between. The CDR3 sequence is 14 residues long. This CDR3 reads CATSGQPSYNEQFF. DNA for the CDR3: TGTGCCACCAGTGGCCAACCTTCCTACAATGAGCAGTTCTTC.

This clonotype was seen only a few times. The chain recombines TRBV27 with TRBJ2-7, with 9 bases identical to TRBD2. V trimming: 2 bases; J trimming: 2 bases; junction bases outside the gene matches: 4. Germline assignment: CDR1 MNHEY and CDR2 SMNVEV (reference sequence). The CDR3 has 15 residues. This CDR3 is CASSLRLAGPYEQYF. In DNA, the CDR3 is TGTGCCAGCAGTTTACGGCTAGCGGGACCCTACGAGCAGTACTTC.

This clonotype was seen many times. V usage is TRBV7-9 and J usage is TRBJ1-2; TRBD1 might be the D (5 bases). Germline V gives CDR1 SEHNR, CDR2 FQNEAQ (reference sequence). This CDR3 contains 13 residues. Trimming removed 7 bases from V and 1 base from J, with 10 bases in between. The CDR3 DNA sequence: TGTGCCAGCACGACAGACCTTAACTATGGCTACACCTTC. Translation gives CASTTDLNYGYTF.

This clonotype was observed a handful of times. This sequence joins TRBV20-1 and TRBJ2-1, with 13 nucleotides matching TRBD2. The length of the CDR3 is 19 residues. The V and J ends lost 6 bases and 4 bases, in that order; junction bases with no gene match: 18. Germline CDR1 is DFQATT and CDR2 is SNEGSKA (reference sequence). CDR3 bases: TGCAGTGCCTCCACACTACTAGCGGGGGGGCAGACTTATTACAATGAGCAGTTCTTC. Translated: CSASTLLAGGQTYYNEQFF.

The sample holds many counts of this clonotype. The DNA of the CDR3 is TGTGCCAGCAGTGAAGGGGGACATAGCAATCAGCCCCAGCATTTT. This gives the protein CASSEGGHSNQPQHF. The chain links TRBV2 to TRBJ1-5, with D perhaps TRBD1 (6 bases). Germline V gene sequence: CDR1 SNHLY, CDR2 FYNNEI. The V end was cut by 1 base, the J end by 0 bases, with 7 bases between. The CDR3 spans 15 residues.

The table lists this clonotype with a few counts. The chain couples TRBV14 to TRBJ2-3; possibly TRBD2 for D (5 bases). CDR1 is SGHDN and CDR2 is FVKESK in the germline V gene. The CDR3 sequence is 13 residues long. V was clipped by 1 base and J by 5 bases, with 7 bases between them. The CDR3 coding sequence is TGTGCCAGCAGCCAAGCACTAGAAGATACGCAGTATTTT. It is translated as CASSQALEDTQYF.

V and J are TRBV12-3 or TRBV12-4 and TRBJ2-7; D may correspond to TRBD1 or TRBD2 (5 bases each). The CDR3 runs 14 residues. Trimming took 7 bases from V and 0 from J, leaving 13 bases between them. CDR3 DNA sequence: TGTGCCAGCAACCCGGGGCAGCCCTCCTACGAGCAGTACTTC. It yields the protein CASNPGQPSYEQYF.